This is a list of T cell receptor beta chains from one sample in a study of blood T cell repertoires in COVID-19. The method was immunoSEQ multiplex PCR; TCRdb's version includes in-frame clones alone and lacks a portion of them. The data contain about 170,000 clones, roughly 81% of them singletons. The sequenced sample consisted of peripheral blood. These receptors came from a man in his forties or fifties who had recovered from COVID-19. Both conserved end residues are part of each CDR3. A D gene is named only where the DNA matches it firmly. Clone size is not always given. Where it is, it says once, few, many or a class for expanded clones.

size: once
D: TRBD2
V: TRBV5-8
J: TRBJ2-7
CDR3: CASSLYGGVYEQYF
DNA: TGTGCCAGCAGCTTATACGGGGGGGTCTACGAGCAGTACTTC

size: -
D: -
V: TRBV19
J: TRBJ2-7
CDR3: CASSMSTNTAYEQYF
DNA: TGTGCCAGTAGTATGTCAACTAACACCGCCTACGAGCAGTACTTC

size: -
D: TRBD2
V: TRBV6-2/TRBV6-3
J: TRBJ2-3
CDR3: CASSSSGGEGDTQYF
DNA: TGTGCCAGCAGTTCAAGCGGGGGGGAGGGTGATACGCAGTATTTT

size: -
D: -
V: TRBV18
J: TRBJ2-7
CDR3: CASSPSGVGEQYF
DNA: TGTGCCAGCTCACCGTCAGGGGTAGGCGAGCAGTACTTC

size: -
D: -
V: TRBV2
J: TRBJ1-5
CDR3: CASSQGQGINQPQHF
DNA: TGTGCCAGCAGCCAAGGCCAGGGGATTAATCAGCCCCAGCATTTT

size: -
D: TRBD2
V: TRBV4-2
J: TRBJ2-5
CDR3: CASSLSGGETQYF
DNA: TGTGCCAGCAGCCTTAGCGGGGGGGAGACCCAGTACTTC

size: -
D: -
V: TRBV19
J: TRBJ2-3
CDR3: CASSRQGRTDTQYF
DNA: TGTGCCAGTAGCCGTCAGGGGCGCACAGATACGCAGTATTTT

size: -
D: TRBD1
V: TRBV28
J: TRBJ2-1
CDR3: CASSLGGTGIVHEQFF
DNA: TGTGCCAGCAGTTTGGGAGGGACAGGGATTGTCCATGAGCAGTTCTTC

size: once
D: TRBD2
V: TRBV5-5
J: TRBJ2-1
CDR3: CASSPFTIRTSHNEQFF
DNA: TGTGCCAGCAGCCCTTTTACTATCCGGACTAGCCACAATGAGCAGTTCTTC

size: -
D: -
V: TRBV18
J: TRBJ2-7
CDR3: CASSLSGGRNYEQYF
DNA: TGTGCCAGCTCACTCTCCGGGGGGCGTAACTACGAGCAGTACTTC

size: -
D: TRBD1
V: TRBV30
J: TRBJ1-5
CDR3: CAWRGQGANQPQHF
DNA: TGTGCCTGGAGAGGGCAGGGGGCGAATCAGCCCCAGCATTTT

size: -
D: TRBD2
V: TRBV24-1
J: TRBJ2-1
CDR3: CATSDPGLAGGDEQFF
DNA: TGTGCCACCAGTGACCCTGGACTAGCGGGAGGGGATGAGCAGTTCTTC

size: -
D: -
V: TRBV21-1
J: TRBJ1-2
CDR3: CASIGTAGNYGYTF
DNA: TGTGCCAGCATTGGGACGGCGGGGAACTATGGCTACACCTTC

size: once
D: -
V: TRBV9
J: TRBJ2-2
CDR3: CASSVDRNTGELFF
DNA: TGTGCCAGCAGCGTAGACAGAAACACCGGGGAGCTGTTTTTT

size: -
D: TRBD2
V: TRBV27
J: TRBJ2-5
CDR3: CASSSGLAGETQYF
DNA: TGTGCCAGCAGTTCCGGACTAGCGGGAGAGACCCAGTACTTC

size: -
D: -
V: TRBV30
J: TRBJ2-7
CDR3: CAWRARQAPYEQYF
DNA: TGTGCCTGGAGGGCCCGGCAGGCTCCCTACGAGCAGTACTTC

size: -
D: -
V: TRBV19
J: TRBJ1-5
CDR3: CASSIGHYSNQPQHF
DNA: TGTGCCAGTAGTATCGGACACTATAGCAATCAGCCCCAGCATTTT

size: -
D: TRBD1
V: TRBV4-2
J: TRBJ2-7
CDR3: CASSQGQGSYEQYF
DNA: TGTGCCAGCAGCCAGGGACAGGGTTCCTACGAGCAGTACTTC

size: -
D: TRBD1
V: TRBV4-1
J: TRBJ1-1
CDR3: CASSQSGGWNTEAFF
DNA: TGCGCCAGCAGCCAATCAGGGGGTTGGAACACTGAAGCTTTCTTT

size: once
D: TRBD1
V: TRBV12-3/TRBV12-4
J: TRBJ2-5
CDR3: CASNEGASETQYF
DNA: TGTGCCAGCAACGAGGGGGCAAGCGAGACCCAGTACTTC

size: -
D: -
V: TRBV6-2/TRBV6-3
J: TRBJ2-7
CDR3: CASSDDRPYEQYF
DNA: TGTGCCAGCAGCGACGACAGACCCTACGAGCAGTACTTC

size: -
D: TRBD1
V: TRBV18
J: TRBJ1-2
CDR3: CASSQDRGHSNYGYTF
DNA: TGTGCCAGCTCACAGGACAGGGGGCATTCCAACTATGGCTACACCTTC

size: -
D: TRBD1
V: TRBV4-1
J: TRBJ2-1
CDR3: CASSQGTGGKFF
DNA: TGCGCCAGCAGCCAAGGGACAGGGGGCAAGTTCTTC

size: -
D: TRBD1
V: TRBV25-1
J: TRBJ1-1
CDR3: CASGRQGAYTEAFF
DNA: TGTGCCAGCGGGAGACAGGGAGCATACACTGAAGCTTTCTTT

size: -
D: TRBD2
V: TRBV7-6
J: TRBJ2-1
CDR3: CASSSLAGGYNEQFF
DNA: TGTGCCAGCAGTTCCTTAGCGGGGGGGTACAATGAGCAGTTCTTC

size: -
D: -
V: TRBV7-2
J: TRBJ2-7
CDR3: CASSSPPGEREQYF
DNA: TGTGCCAGCAGCTCTCCACCGGGGGAACGCGAGCAGTACTTC

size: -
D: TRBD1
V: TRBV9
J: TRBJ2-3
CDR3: CASSPGTGSTDTQYF
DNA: TGTGCCAGCAGCCCCGGGACAGGGAGCACAGATACGCAGTATTTT

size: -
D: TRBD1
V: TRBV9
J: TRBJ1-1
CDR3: CASSKRDRGLGTEAFF
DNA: TGTGCCAGCAGCAAAAGGGACAGGGGGCTTGGCACTGAAGCTTTCTTT

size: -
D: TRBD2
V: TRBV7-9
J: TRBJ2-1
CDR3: CASSLAEGKRGGLEQFF
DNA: TGTGCCAGCAGCTTAGCGGAGGGGAAGCGGGGGGGCTTAGAGCAGTTCTTC

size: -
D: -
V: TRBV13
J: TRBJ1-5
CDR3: CASSSILGPQHF
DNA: TGTGCCAGCAGCTCAATCCTCGGGCCCCAGCATTTT

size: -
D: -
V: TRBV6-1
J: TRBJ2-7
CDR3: CASSEQGTYEQYF
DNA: TGTGCCAGCAGTGAACAGGGAACCTACGAGCAGTACTTC

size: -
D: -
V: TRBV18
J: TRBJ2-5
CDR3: CASSFASAQTQYF
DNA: TGTGCCAGCTCATTCGCCAGCGCCCAGACCCAGTACTTC

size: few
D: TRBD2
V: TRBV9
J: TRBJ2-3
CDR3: CASSASGATVTQYF
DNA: TGTGCCAGCAGCGCCAGCGGGGCCACCGTTACGCAGTATTTT

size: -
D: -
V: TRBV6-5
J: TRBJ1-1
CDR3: CASNPSEDLNTEAFF
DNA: TGTGCCAGCAATCCCAGCGAAGACCTGAACACTGAAGCTTTCTTT

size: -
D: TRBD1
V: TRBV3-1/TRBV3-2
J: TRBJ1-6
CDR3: CASSPGTAPLHF
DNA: TGTGCCAGCAGCCCCGGGACAGCACCCCTCCACTTT

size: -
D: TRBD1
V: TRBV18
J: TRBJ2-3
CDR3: CASSPGTGLTDTQYF
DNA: TGTGCCAGCTCACCTGGGACAGGGCTAACAGATACGCAGTATTTT

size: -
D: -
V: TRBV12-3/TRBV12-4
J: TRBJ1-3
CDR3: CASSPLSGNTIYF
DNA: TGTGCCAGCAGCCCTTTATCTGGAAACACCATATATTTT

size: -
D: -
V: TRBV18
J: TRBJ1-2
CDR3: CASSHRRSGDNYGYTF
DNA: TGTGCCAGCTCTCACCGTAGGTCAGGGGACAACTATGGCTACACCTTC

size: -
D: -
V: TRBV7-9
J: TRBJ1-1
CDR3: CASSPPPNTEAFF
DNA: TGTGCCAGCAGCCCTCCCCCGAACACTGAAGCTTTCTTT

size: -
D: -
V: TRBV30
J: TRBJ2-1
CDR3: CASFLLLVENEQFF
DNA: TGTGCCTCTTTCCTCTTGTTGGTCGAGAATGAGCAGTTCTTC

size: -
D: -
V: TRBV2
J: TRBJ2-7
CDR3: CASSGSGSYEQYF
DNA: TGTGCCAGCAGTGGATCCGGCTCCTACGAGCAGTACTTC

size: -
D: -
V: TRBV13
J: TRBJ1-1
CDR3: CASSTLRAEAFF
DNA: TGTGCCAGCAGCACCCTGAGGGCTGAAGCTTTCTTT

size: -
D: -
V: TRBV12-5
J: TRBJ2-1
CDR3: CASGPPGDEQFF
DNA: TGTGCTAGTGGTCCGCCGGGGGATGAGCAGTTCTTC

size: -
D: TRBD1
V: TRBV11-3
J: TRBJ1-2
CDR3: CASSSGAPRDRVYGYTF
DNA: TGTGCCAGCAGCTCCGGAGCCCCACGGGACAGGGTGTATGGCTACACCTTC

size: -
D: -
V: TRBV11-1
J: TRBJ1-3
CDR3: CASSFGDSGNTIYF
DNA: TGTGCCAGCAGCTTCGGTGATTCTGGAAACACCATATATTTT

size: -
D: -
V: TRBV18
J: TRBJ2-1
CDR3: CASSPAGSEQFF
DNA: TGTGCCAGCTCACCTGCCGGGAGTGAGCAGTTCTTC

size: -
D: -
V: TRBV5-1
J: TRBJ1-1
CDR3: CASSLANSGMNTEAFF
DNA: TGCGCCAGCAGCTTGGCCAATTCAGGGATGAACACTGAAGCTTTCTTT

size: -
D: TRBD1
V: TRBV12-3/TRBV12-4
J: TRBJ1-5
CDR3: CASSQGAGRPQHF
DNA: TGTGCCAGCAGTCAGGGGGCTGGACGGCCCCAGCATTTT

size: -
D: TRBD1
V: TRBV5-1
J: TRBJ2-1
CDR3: CASSPGQSRWDSYNEQFF
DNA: TGCGCCAGCAGTCCGGGACAGTCTAGGTGGGACTCCTACAATGAGCAGTTCTTC

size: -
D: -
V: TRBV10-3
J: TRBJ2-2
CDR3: CAISESLSAGELFF
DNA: TGTGCCATCAGTGAGTCGTTGTCCGCCGGGGAGCTGTTTTTT

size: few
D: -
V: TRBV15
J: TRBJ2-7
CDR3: CATSRDRQGYEQYF
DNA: TGTGCCACCAGCAGAGATCGGCAGGGGTACGAGCAGTACTTC

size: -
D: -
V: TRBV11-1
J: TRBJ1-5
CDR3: CASSSTQGQPQHF
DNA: TGTGCCAGCAGCTCCACCCAGGGTCAGCCCCAGCATTTT

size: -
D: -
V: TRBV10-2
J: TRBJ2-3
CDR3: CASEGMREDTQYF
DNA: TGCGCCAGCGAAGGTATGCGGGAAGATACGCAGTATTTT

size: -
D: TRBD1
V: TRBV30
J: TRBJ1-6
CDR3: CAGRTGGNSPLHF
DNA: TGTGCCGGCCGGACAGGGGGAAATTCACCCCTCCACTTT